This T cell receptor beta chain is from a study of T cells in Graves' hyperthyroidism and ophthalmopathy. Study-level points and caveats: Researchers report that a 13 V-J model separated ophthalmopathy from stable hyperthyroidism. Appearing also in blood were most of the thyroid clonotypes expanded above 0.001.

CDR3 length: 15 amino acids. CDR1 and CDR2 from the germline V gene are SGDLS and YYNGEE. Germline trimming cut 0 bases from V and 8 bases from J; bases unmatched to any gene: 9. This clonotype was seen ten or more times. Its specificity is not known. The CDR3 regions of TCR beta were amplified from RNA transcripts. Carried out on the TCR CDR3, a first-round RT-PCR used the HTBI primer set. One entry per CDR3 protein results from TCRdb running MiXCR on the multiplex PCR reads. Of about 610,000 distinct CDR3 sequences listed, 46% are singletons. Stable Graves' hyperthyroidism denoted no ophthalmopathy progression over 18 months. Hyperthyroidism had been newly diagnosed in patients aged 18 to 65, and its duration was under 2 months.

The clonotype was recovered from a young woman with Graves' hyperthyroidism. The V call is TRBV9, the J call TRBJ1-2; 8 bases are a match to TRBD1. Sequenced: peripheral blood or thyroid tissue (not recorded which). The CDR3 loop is CASSVASGGSGGYTF. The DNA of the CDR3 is TGTGCCAGCAGCGTAGCTTCAGGGGGCAGTGGAGGCTACACCTTC.